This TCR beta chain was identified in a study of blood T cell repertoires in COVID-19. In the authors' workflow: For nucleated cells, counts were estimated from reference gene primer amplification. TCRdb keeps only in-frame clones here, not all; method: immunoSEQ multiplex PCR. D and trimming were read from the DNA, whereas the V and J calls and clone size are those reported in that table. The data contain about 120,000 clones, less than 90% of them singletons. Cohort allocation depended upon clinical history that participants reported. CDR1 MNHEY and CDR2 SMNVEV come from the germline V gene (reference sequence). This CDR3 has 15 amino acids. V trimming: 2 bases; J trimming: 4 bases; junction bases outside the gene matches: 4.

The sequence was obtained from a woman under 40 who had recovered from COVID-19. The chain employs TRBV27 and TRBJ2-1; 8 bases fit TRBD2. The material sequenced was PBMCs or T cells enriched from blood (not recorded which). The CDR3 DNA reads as TGTGCCAGCAGTTTAAGGGCGGGAGGTTACAATGAGCAGTTCTTC. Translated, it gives CASSLRAGGYNEQFF.